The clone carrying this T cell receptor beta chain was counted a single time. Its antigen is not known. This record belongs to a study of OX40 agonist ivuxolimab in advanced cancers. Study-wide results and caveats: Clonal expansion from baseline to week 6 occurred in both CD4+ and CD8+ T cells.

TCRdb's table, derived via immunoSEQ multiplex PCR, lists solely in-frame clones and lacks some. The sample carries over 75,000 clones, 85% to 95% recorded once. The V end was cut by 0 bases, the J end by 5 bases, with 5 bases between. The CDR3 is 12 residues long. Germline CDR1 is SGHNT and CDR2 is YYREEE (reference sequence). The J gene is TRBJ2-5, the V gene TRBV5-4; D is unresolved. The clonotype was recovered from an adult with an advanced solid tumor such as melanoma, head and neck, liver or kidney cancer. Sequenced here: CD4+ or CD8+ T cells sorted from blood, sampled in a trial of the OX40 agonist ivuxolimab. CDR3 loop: CASSLARETQYF. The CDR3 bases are TGTGCCAGCAGCTTGGCCCGCGAGACCCAGTACTTC.